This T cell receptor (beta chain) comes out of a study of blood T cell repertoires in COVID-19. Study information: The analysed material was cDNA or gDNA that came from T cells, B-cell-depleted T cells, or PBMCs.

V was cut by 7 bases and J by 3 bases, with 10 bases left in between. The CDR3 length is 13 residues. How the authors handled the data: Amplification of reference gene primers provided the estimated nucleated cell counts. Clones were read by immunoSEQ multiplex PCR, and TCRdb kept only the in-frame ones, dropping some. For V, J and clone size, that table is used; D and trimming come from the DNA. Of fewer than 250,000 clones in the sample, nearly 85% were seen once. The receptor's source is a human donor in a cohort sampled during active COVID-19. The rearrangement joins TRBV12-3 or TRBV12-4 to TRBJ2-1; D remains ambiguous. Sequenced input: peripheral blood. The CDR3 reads CASTTIYYNEQFF. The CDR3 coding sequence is TGTGCCAGCACCACCATCTACTACAATGAGCAGTTCTTC.